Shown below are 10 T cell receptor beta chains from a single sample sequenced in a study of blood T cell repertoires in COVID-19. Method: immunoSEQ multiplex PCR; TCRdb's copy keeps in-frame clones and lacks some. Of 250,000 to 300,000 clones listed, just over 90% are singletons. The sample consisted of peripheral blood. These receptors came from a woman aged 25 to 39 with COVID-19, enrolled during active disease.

This CDR3 is CASSFRRVMNTEAFF. The CDR3 region has the DNA TGTGCCAGCAGCTTTAGGAGGGTAATGAACACTGAAGCTTTCTTT. V gene TRBV5-6 combines with J gene TRBJ1-1; D uncertain. The CDR3 is 15 amino acids. V was shortened by 2 bases and J by 0 bases, with 11 bases between the two germline ends. Germline V gene data show CDR1 as SGHDT and CDR2 as YYEEEE.

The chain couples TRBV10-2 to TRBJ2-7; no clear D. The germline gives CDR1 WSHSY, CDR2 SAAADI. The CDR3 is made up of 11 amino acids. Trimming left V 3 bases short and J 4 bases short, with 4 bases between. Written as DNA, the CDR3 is TGCGCCAGCAGTGACCAATACGAGCAGTACTTC. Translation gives CASSDQYEQYF.

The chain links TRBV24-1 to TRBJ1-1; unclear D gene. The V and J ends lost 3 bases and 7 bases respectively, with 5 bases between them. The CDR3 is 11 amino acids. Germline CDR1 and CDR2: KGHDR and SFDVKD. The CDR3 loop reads CATSDGLEAFF. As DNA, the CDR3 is TGTGCCACCAGTGATGGACTTGAAGCTTTCTTT.

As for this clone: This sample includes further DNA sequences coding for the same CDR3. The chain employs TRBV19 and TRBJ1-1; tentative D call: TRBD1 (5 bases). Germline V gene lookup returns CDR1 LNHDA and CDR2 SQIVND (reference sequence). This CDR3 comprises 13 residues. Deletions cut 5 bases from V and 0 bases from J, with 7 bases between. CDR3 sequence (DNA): TGTGCCAGTAGTCTGACAGTGAACACTGAAGCTTTCTTT. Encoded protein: CASSLTVNTEAFF.

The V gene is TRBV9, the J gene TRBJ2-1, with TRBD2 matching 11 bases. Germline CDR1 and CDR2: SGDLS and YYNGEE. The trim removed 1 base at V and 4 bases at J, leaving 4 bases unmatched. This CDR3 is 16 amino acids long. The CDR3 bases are TGTGCCAGCAGCGTATACGGGACTAGCGGTTACAATGAGCAGTTCTTC. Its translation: CASSVYGTSGYNEQFF.

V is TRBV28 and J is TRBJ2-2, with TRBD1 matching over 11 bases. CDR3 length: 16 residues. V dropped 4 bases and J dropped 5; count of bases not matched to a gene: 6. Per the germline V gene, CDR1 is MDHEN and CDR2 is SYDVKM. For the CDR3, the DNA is TGTGCCAGCAGTTCCCGGACAGGGGGCCCAACCGGGGAGCTGTTTTTT. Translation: CASSSRTGGPTGELFF.

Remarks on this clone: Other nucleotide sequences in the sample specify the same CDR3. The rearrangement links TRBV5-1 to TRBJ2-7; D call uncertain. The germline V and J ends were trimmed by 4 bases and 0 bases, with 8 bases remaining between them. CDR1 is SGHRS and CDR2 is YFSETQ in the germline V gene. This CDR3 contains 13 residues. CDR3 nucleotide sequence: TGCGCCAGCAGCCCTCTTAGCTCCTACGAGCAGTACTTC. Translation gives CASSPLSSYEQYF.

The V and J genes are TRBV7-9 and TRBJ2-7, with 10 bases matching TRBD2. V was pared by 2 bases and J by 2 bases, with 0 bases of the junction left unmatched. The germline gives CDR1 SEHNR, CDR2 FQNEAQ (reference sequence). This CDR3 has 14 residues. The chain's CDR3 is CASSLTSGAYEQYF. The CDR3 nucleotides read TGTGCCAGCAGCTTAACTAGCGGGGCCTACGAGCAGTACTTC.

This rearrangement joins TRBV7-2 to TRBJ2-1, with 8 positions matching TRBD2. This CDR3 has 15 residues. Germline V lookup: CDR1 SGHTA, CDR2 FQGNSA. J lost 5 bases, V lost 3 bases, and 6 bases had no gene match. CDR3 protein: CASSLSGSEHNEQFF. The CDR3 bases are TGTGCCAGCAGCTTGAGCGGGAGTGAACACAATGAGCAGTTCTTC.

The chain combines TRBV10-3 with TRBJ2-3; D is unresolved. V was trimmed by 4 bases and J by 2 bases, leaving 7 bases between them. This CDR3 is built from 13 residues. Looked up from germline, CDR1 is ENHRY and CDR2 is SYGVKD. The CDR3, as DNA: TGTGCCATCAGTGCAGGTTCCACAGATACGCAGTATTTT. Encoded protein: CAISAGSTDTQYF.